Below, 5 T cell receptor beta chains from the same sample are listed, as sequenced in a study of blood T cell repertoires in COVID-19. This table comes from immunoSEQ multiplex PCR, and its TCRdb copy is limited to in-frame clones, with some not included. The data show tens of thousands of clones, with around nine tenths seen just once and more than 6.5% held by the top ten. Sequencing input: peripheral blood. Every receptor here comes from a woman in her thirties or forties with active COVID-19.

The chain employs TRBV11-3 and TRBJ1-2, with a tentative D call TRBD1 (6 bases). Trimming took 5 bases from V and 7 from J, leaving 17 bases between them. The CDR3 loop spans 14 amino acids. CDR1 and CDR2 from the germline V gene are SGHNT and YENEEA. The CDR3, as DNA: TGTGCCAGCAGCGGCCCACAGGGTATTATTGGCTACACCTTC. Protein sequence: CASSGPQGIIGYTF.

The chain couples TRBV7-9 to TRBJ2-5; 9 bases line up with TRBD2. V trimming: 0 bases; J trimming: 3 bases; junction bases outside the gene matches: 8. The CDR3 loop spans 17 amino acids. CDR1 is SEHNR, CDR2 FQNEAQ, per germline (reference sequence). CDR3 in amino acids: CASSLAAGGRPEETQYF. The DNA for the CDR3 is TGTGCCAGCAGCTTAGCGGCGGGGGGGCGTCCAGAAGAGACCCAGTACTTC.

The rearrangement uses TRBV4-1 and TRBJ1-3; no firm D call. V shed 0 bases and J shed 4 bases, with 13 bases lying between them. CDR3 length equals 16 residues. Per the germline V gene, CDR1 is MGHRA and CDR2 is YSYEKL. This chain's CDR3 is CASSQDPSGSGNTIYF. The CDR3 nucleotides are TGCGCCAGCAGCCAAGATCCTTCGGGGTCCGGAAACACCATATATTTT.

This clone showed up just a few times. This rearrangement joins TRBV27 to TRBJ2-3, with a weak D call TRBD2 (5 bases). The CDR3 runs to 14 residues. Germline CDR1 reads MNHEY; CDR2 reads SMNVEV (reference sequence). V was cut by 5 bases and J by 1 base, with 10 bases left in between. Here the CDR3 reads CASSERAGTDTQYF. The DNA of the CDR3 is TGTGCCAGCAGTGAGAGGGCCGGCACAGATACGCAGTATTTT.

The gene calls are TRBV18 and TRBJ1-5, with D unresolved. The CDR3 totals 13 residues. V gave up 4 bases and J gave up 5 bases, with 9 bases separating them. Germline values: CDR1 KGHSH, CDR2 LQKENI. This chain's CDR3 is CASSLGSDQPQHF. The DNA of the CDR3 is TGTGCCAGCTCACTCGGGTCCGATCAGCCCCAGCATTTT.